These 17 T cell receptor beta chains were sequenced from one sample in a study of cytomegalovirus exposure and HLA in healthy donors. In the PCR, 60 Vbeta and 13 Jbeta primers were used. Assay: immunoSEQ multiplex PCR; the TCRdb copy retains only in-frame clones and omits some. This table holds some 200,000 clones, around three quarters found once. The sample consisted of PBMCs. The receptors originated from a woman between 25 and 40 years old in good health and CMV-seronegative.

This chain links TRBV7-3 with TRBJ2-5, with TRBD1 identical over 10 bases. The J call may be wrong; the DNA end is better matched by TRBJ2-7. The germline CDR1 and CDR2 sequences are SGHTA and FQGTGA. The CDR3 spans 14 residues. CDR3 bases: TGTGCCAGCAGCTTTGGGGACAGGGGATACGAGCAGTACTTC. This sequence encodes CASSFGDRGYEQYF.

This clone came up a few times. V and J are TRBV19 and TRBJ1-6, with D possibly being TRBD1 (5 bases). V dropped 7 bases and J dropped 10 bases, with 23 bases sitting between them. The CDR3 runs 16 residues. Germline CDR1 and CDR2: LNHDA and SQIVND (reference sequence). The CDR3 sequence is CASTNDPGDRGSPLHF. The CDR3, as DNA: TGTGCCAGTACCAACGACCCGGGGGATCGGGGGTCACCCCTCCACTTT. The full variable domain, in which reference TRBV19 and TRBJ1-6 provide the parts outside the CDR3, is DGGITQSPKYLFRKEGQNVTLSCEQNLNHDAMYWYRQDPGQGLRLIYYSQIVNDFQKGDIAEGYSVSREKKESFPLTVTSAQKNPTAFYLCASTNDPGDRGSPLHFGNGTRLTVT.

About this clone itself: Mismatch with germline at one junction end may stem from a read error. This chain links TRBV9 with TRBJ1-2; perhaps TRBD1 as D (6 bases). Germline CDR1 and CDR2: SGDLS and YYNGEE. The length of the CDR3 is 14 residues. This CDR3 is CASSVGGQLGRVSF. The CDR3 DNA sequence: TGTGCCAGCAGCGTAGGGGGGCAGCTCGGCAGGGTCTCCTTC.

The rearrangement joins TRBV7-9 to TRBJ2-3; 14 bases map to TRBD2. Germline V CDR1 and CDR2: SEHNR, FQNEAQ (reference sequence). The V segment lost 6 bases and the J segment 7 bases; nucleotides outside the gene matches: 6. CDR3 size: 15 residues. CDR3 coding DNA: TGTGCCAGCAGAGGACTAGCGGGAGGTGTGAATACGCAGTATTTT. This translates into CASRGLAGGVNTQYF.

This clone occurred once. The CDR3 DNA reads TGTGCCAGCAGCTTAGACAGGACAGCGAATTCACCCCTCCACTTT. Encoded protein: CASSLDRTANSPLHF. The rearrangement joins TRBV11-2 to TRBJ1-6, with a tentative D call TRBD1 (6 bases). The germline V and J ends were trimmed by 0 bases and 7 bases, with 10 bases remaining between them. Germline loops: CDR1 SGHAT, CDR2 FQNNGV. The length of the CDR3 is 15 residues. Using reference TRBV11-2 and TRBJ1-6 for the parts outside the CDR3, the full variable domain is EAGVAQSPRYKIIEKRQSVAFWCNPISGHATLYWYQQILGQGPKLLIQFQNNGVVDDSQLPKDRFSAERLKGVDSTLKIQPAKLEDSAVYLCASSLDRTANSPLHFGNGTRLTVT.

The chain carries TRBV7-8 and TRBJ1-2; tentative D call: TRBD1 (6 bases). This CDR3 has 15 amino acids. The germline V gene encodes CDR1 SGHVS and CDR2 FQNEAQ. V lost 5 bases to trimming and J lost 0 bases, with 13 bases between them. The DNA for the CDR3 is TGTGCCAGCAGCGCCGACAGGAGTACTAACTATGGCTACACCTTC. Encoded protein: CASSADRSTNYGYTF.

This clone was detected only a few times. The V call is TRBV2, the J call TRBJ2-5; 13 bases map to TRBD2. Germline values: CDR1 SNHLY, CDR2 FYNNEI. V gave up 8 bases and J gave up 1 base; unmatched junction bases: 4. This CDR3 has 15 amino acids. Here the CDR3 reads CASRRTSGGQETQYF. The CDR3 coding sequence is TGTGCCAGCCGACGGACTAGCGGGGGCCAAGAGACCCAGTACTTC.

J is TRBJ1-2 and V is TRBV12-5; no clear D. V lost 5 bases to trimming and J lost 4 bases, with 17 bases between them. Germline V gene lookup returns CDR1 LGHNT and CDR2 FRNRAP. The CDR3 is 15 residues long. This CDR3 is CASGPPVRASYGYTF. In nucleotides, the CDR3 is TGTGCTAGTGGTCCGCCCGTGAGGGCGAGCTATGGCTACACCTTC.

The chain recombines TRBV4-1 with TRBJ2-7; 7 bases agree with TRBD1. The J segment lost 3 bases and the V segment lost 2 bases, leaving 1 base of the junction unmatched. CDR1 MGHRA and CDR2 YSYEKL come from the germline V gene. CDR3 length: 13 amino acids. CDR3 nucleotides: TGCGCCAGCAGCCAAACAGGGGACTACGAGCAGTACTTC. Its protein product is CASSQTGDYEQYF.

The CDR3 loop reads CASSQAIPRALNTEAFF. DNA for the CDR3: TGCGCCAGCAGCCAAGCTATTCCGAGGGCCCTAAACACTGAAGCTTTCTTT. The chain carries TRBV4-1 and TRBJ1-1; D is unclear. This CDR3 has 17 residues. The V and J ends lost 1 base and 2 bases respectively, with 17 bases between them. Germline CDR1 is MGHRA and CDR2 is YSYEKL.

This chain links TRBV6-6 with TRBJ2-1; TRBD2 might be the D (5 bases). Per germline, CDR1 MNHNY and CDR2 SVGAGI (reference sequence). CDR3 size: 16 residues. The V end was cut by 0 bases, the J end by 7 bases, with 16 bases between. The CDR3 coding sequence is TGTGCCAGCAGTTACTCGTCCGAGGGCTCCGGGAATGAGCAGTTCTTC. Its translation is CASSYSSEGSGNEQFF.

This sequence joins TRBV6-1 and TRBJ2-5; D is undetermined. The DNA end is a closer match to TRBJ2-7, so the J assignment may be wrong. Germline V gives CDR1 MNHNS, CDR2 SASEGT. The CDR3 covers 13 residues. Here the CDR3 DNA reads TGTGCCACCGAAGAAGGAGCGTACTACGAGCAGTACTTC. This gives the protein CATEEGAYYEQYF.

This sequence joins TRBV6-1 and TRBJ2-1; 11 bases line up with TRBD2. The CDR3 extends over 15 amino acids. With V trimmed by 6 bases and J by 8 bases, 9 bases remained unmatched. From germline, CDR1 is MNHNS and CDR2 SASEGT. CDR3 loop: CASRGTSGSTDEQFF. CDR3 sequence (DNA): TGTGCCAGCAGGGGTACTAGCGGGAGTACTGATGAGCAGTTCTTC.

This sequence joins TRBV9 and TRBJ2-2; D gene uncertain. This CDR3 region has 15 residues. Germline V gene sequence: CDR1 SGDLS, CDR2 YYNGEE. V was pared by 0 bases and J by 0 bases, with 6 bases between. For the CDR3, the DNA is TGTGCCAGCAGCGTAGTCGGTTCGAACACCGGGGAGCTGTTTTTT. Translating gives CASSVVGSNTGELFF.

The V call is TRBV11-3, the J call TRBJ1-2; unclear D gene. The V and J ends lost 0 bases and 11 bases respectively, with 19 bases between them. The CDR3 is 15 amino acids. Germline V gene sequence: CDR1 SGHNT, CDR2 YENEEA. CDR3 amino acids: CASSLELSHPLGYTF. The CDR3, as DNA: TGTGCCAGCAGCTTAGAATTGTCACACCCCCTCGGGTACACCTTC. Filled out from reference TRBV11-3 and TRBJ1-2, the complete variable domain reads EAGVVQSPRYKIIEKKQPVAFWCNPISGHNTLYWYLQNLGQGPELLIRYENEEAVDDSQLPKDRFSAERLKGVDSTLKIQPAELGDSAVYLCASSLELSHPLGYTFGSGTRLTVV.

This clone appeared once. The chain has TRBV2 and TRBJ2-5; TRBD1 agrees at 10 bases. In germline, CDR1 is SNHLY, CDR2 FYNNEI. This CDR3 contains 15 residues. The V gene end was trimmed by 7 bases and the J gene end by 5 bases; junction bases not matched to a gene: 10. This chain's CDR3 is CASIRQGALGETQYF. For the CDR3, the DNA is TGTGCCAGCATAAGACAGGGGGCTCTGGGGGAGACCCAGTACTTC.

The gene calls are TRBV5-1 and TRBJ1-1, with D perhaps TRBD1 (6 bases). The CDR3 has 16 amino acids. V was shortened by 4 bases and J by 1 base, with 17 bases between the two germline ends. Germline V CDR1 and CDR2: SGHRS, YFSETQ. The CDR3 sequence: CASSEQGILGNTEAFF. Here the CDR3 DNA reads TGCGCCAGCAGCGAACAGGGAATTCTAGGGAACACTGAAGCTTTCTTT.